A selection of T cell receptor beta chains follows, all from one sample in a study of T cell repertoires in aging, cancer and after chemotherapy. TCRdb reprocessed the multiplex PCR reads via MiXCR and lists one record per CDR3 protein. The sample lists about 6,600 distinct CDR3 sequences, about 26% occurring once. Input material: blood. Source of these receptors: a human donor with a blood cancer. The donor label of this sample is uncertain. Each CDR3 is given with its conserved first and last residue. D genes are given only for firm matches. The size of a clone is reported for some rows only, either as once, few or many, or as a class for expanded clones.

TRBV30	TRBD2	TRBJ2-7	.	CAWREAGGRTILRKQYF	TGTGCCTGGAGAGAAGCGGGGGGCCGCACCATCCTACGGAAGCAGTACTTC
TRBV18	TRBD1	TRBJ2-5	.	CASSPRQGTASQETQYF	TGTGCCAGCTCACCACGACAGGGGACTGCCTCTCAGGAGACCCAGTACTTC
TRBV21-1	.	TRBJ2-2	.	CASSQTPTGRLRDTGELFF	TGTGCCAGCAGCCAAACACCGACAGGGAGGCTGAGGGACACCGGGGAGCTGTTTTTT
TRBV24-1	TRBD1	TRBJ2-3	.	CATSRGTGTDTQYF	TGTGCCACCAGTAGGGGGACAGGGACAGATACGCAGTATTTT
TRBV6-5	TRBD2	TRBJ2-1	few	CASITRTSGGDEQFF	TGTGCCAGCATAACAAGGACTAGCGGGGGGGATGAGCAGTTCTTC
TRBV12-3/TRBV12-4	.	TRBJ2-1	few	CASTLEVSYNEQFF	TGTGCCAGCACCCTCGAGGTCTCCTACAATGAGCAGTTCTTC
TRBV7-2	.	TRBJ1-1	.	CASSWARNTEAFF	TGTGCCAGCAGCTGGGCTAGGAATACTGAAGCTTTCTTT
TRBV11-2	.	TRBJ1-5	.	CASSLQGGQPQHF	TGTGCCAGCAGTTTACAGGGTGGACAGCCCCAGCATTTT
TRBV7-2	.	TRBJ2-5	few	CASSLVGGTKGETQYF	TGTGCCAGCAGCTTAGTAGGGGGGACAAAAGGAGAGACCCAGTACTTC
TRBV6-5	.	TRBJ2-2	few	CATPHRESETGELFF	TGTGCCACTCCCCACAGGGAGTCCGAAACCGGGGAGCTGTTTTTT
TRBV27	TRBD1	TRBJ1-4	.	CASSVGQGARKLFF	TGTGCCAGCAGTGTAGGACAGGGGGCACGAAAACTGTTTTTT
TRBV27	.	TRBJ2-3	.	CASQGLNTDTQYF	TGTGCCTCTCAGGGGTTAAACACAGATACGCAGTATTTT
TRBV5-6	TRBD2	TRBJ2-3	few	CASRQGLAGAGGNTQYF	TGTGCCAGCAGACAAGGACTAGCGGGGGCGGGGGGGAATACGCAGTATTTT
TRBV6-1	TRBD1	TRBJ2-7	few	CASSPKTGMTGEQYF	TGTGCCAGCAGTCCCAAGACAGGGATGACGGGCGAGCAGTACTTC
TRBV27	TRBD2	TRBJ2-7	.	CASSLLAGGAYEQYF	TGTGCCAGCAGTTTATTGGCGGGGGGGGCCTACGAGCAGTACTTC